Each of the 2 T cell receptor beta chains below was sequenced from the same sample in a study of radiation and T cells in renal cell carcinoma. The data were produced by immunoSEQ multiplex PCR, yet TCRdb's version contains in-frame clones alone and is incomplete. Among about 130,000 clones listed, 70% to 90% were seen once. The time point: baseline pretreatment blood. The treatment: 15 Gy SBRT to primary tumor, nephrectomy 4 weeks later. The material sequenced was blood, taken from a patient whose treatment included radiotherapy and nephrectomy. These receptors all come from a woman between 50 and 59 years old with renal cell carcinoma.

This clone has only a few counts. This rearrangement joins TRBV2 to TRBJ1-2; D gene uncertain. Trimming took off 7 bases at V and 5 bases at J, with 11 bases between the two ends. In germline, CDR1 is SNHLY, CDR2 FYNNEI. This CDR3 region has 12 residues. Written as DNA, the CDR3 is TGTGCCAGCAACCCAGGTCCGTATGGCTACACCTTC. The encoded protein is CASNPGPYGYTF.

On this clone: A junction end diverges from the germline sequence, so it may reflect a read error. This CDR3 is also generated by other DNA sequences in the sample. The V and J genes are TRBV19 and TRBJ2-5; the match to TRBD2 covers 9 bases. The CDR3 is made up of 16 amino acids. The germline gives CDR1 LNHDA, CDR2 SQIVND (reference sequence). The CDR3 is CASSIAASGGKETQYF. The CDR3 DNA reads as TGTGCCAGTAGTATTGCAGCGAGCGGGGGGAAAGAAACCCAGTACTTC. The full variable domain, in which reference TRBV19 and TRBJ2-5 provide the parts outside the CDR3, is DGGITQSPKYLFRKEGQNVTLSCEQNLNHDAMYWYRQDPGQGLRLIYYSQIVNDFQKGDIAEGYSVSREKKESFPLTVTSAQKNPTAFYLCASSIAASGGKETQYFGPGTRLLVL.